These T cell receptor beta chains were read from a single sample in a study of T cell changes during pregnancy in multiple sclerosis. Some clones are missing from TCRdb's copy, which holds only in-frame ones; the method was immunoSEQ multiplex PCR. The top ten hold about 0.24% of the sample, which has 40,000 to 55,000 clones, approximately 91% seen once. Sequencing was performed on CD4+ T cells from peripheral blood mononuclear cells, taken in the second trimester of pregnancy. The receptors were gathered from a female donor with multiple sclerosis, enrolled in a pregnancy study. CDR3s include the opening cysteine and the closing phenylalanine or tryptophan. Fields, in order: D gene, V gene, clone size, J gene, CDR3 protein, CDR3 DNA. A D gene is named only where the DNA matches it firmly. The listing skips clone size in some rows; elsewhere it reads once, few, many or a size class.

>TRBD2|TRBV30|.|TRBJ2-3
CAWANQGGKADTQYF
TGTGCCTGGGCCAACCAGGGAGGGAAAGCAGATACGCAGTATTTT
>TRBD1|TRBV15|.|TRBJ1-1
CATSRGTGTGVFVAEAFF
TGTGCCACCAGCAGGGGAACCGGGACAGGGGTTTTCGTTGCTGAAGCTTTCTTT
>.|TRBV15|.|TRBJ1-5
CATSRASGSNQPQHF
TGTGCCACCAGCAGAGCTTCAGGCAGCAATCAGCCCCAGCATTTT
>TRBD2|TRBV10-3|.|TRBJ2-3
CAISEVAGGPPHDTQYF
TGTGCCATCAGTGAAGTGGCGGGGGGGCCCCCCCATGATACGCAGTATTTT
>.|TRBV5-1|.|TRBJ1-1
CASSLAGGNTEAFF
TGCGCCAGCAGCTTGGCCGGGGGGAACACTGAAGCTTTCTTT
>TRBD2|TRBV7-8|.|TRBJ2-2
CASSARTSGGTNTGELFF
TGTGCCAGCAGCGCCCGGACTAGCGGGGGAACGAACACCGGGGAGCTGTTTTTT
>.|TRBV6-6|.|TRBJ2-5
CASSPLGRQETQYF
TGTGCCAGCAGTCCCCTTGGGAGGCAAGAGACCCAGTACTTC
>TRBD1|TRBV7-9|few|TRBJ1-2
CASSVPTGRDGYTF
TGTGCCAGCAGCGTACCGACAGGGCGCGATGGCTACACCTTC
>.|TRBV6-6|few|TRBJ2-4
CASSPGRGLNIQYF
TGTGCCAGCAGTCCCGGCAGGGGTCTAAACATTCAGTACTTC
>.|TRBV11-2|.|TRBJ1-3
CASSLRFGGSSGNTIYF
TGTGCCAGCAGCTTAAGATTCGGCGGAAGCTCTGGAAACACCATATATTTT
>.|TRBV12-5|once|TRBJ2-5
CASGPEGAQYF
TGTGCTAGTGGCCCCGAGGGGGCCCAGTACTTC
>.|TRBV30|.|TRBJ1-5
CAWSIMGAGNQPQHF
TGTGCCTGGAGTATTATGGGGGCTGGCAATCAGCCCCAGCATTTT
>.|TRBV4-1|.|TRBJ1-1
CASSQGQALNTEAFF
TGCGCCAGCAGCCAAGGACAGGCCCTGAACACTGAAGCTTTCTTT
>TRBD1|TRBV5-1|.|TRBJ2-7
CASSPDRGPYEQYF
TGCGCCAGCAGCCCGGACAGGGGCCCCTACGAGCAGTACTTC
>.|TRBV6-1|.|TRBJ1-5
CASSEYNQPQHF
TGTGCCAGCAGTGAATACAATCAGCCCCAGCATTTT
>TRBD1|TRBV6-1|.|TRBJ2-3
CASSEVGGQGSTDTQYF
TGTGCCAGCAGTGAAGTGGGGGGACAGGGTAGCACAGATACGCAGTATTTT
>TRBD2|TRBV30|.|TRBJ2-7
CAWTANTAGGPVVEQYF
TGTGCCTGGACCGCAAATACGGCGGGAGGGCCCGTAGTTGAGCAGTACTTC
>.|TRBV15|.|TRBJ2-1
CATSRVRDEQFF
TGTGCCACCAGCAGAGTCAGGGATGAGCAGTTCTTC
>.|TRBV27|.|TRBJ2-1
CASSLYSSYNEQFF
TGTGCCAGCAGTTTGTACAGCTCCTACAATGAGCAGTTCTTC
>TRBD1|TRBV18|.|TRBJ1-2
CASSGRGRDGYTF
TGTGCCAGCTCAGGCAGGGGGCGAGATGGCTACACCTTC
>.|TRBV7-9|.|TRBJ2-7
CASRRDSAYEQYF
TGTGCCAGCAGGCGGGACTCTGCCTACGAGCAGTACTTC
>TRBD1|TRBV12-5|.|TRBJ2-7
CASGLAPKDNRGHEQYF
TGTGCTAGTGGTTTGGCCCCTAAAGACAACAGGGGGCACGAGCAGTACTTC
>TRBD2|TRBV28|.|TRBJ2-3
CASSLLSSGGGRTQYF
TGTGCCAGCAGTTTACTTTCTAGCGGGGGCGGTAGGACGCAGTATTTT
>TRBD1|TRBV5-6|.|TRBJ2-5
CASSGGTGLQETQYF
TGTGCCAGCAGCGGCGGGACAGGGCTACAAGAGACCCAGTACTTC
>TRBD1|TRBV11-2|.|TRBJ2-2
CASSRTGTGNTGELFF
TGTGCCAGCAGCCGTACCGGGACAGGGAACACCGGGGAGCTGTTTTTT
>.|TRBV5-5|.|TRBJ2-1
CASSWGTSLFNNEQFF
TGTGCCAGCAGCTGGGGTACTAGCTTATTCAACAATGAGCAGTTCTTC
>.|TRBV28|.|TRBJ1-4
CASSLRLDSGGTNEKLFF
TGTGCCAGCAGTTTGCGTCTGGACAGTGGAGGAACTAATGAAAAACTGTTTTTT
>.|TRBV29-1|once|TRBJ1-1
CSVSPGRGNTEAFF
TGCAGCGTTAGCCCCGGCAGGGGGAACACTGAAGCTTTCTTT
>.|TRBV2|.|TRBJ1-4
CASSRSAGSQEKLFF
TGTGCCAGCAGTAGGTCGGCGGGTTCGCAAGAAAAACTGTTTTTT
>.|TRBV5-4|.|TRBJ1-1
CASRPEGPTEAFF
TGTGCCAGCAGACCGGAGGGGCCCACTGAAGCTTTCTTT
>TRBD2|TRBV10-3|.|TRBJ2-5
CAISESGLAIATQYF
TGTGCCATCAGTGAGTCGGGACTAGCGATTGCGACCCAGTACTTC
>TRBD1|TRBV30|.|TRBJ2-3
CAWGRDRGRDTQYF
TGTGCCTGGGGCCGGGACAGGGGGCGAGATACGCAGTATTTT
>TRBD1|TRBV27|.|TRBJ1-2
CASSLRDRDYGYTF
TGTGCCAGCAGTCTCCGGGACAGGGACTATGGCTACACCTTC
>.|TRBV7-3|once|TRBJ2-1
CASSLTVSHNEQFF
TGTGCCAGCAGCTTAACCGTTAGCCACAATGAGCAGTTCTTC
>TRBD1|TRBV7-9|.|TRBJ2-2
CASSWDSLNTGELFF
TGTGCCAGCAGCTGGGACAGCCTGAACACCGGGGAGCTGTTTTTT
>TRBD1|TRBV6-5|.|TRBJ2-7
CASSYNQGVLREQYF
TGTGCCAGCAGTTACAATCAGGGGGTCCTACGGGAGCAGTACTTC
>TRBD1|TRBV19|.|TRBJ1-2
CASQDRGFPNYGYTF
TGTGCCAGTCAGGACAGGGGATTCCCTAACTATGGCTACACCTTC
>.|TRBV2|.|TRBJ1-2
CASSVGEINYGYTF
TGTGCCAGCAGCGTGGGAGAGATTAACTATGGCTACACCTTC
>TRBD1|TRBV2|.|TRBJ1-3
CASSEGQGTSGNTIYF
TGTGCCAGCAGTGAGGGACAGGGGACCTCTGGAAACACCATATATTTT
>.|TRBV2|.|TRBJ1-3
CASSEAVAPTENTIYF
TGTGCCAGCAGTGAAGCGGTCGCCCCCACGGAGAACACCATATATTTT
>.|TRBV5-6|.|TRBJ2-2
CASSLGRGNTGELFF
TGTGCCAGCAGCTTGGGGCGGGGGAACACCGGGGAGCTGTTTTTT
>.|TRBV7-6|.|TRBJ2-3
CASSLGSSAASTDTQYF
TGTGCCAGCAGCTTAGGTTCTAGCGCAGCTAGCACAGATACGCAGTATTTT
>.|TRBV6-1|few|TRBJ1-2
CASSAYWTESYGYTF
TGTGCCAGCAGTGCTTACTGGACAGAGAGCTATGGCTACACCTTC
>.|TRBV4-1|.|TRBJ1-4
CASSQEATGVNEKLFF
TGCGCCAGCAGCCAAGAAGCCACAGGCGTAAATGAAAAACTGTTTTTT
>.|TRBV4-1|.|TRBJ1-2
CASSQPGQRLNYGYTF
TGCGCCAGCAGCCAGCCCGGACAGAGACTTAACTATGGCTACACCTTC
>.|TRBV10-2|.|TRBJ1-2
CASSLTGGGSNYGYTF
TGCGCCAGCAGCCTCACGGGCGGGGGATCGAACTATGGCTACACCTTC
>TRBD1|TRBV5-1|few|TRBJ1-1
CASSLEGQGFEAFF
TGCGCCAGCAGCTTGGAGGGACAGGGGTTTGAAGCTTTCTTT
>TRBD1|TRBV15|few|TRBJ1-2
CATSTDRAGYTF
TGTGCCACCAGCACGGACAGGGCTGGCTACACCTTC
>TRBD1|TRBV19|.|TRBJ1-5
CASSGQARFGQPQHF
TGTGCCAGTAGCGGACAGGCTCGGTTTGGTCAGCCCCAGCATTTT
>.|TRBV9|.|TRBJ1-2
CASSVVTSYGYTF
TGTGCCAGCAGCGTCGTAACTTCCTATGGCTACACCTTC
>.|TRBV5-1|.|TRBJ2-5
CASKRGSGETQYF
TGCGCCAGCAAAAGAGGAAGTGGAGAGACCCAGTACTTC
>TRBD2|TRBV18|.|TRBJ2-7
CASSPWTSGGNPGEQYF
TGTGCCAGCTCACCCTGGACTAGCGGGGGGAACCCGGGCGAGCAGTACTTC
>.|TRBV27|.|TRBJ1-2
CASSLIPLSGYGYTF
TGTGCCAGCAGTTTAATTCCCCTCTCGGGGTATGGCTACACCTTC
>.|TRBV29-1|once|TRBJ1-1
CSVYPDLNTEAFF
TGCAGCGTTTATCCTGACTTGAACACTGAAGCTTTCTTT
>TRBD2|TRBV9|.|TRBJ2-1
CASSVAARSGGGNEQFF
TGTGCCAGCAGCGTAGCGGCGCGTAGCGGGGGGGGCAATGAGCAGTTCTTC